The sample holds many counts of the clone carrying this TCR beta chain. The source of the sample is a study of CD8+CD57+ T cells in acquired aplastic anemia. Genomic DNA acted as the template from which TCR beta VDJ combination and CDR3 sequence profiling were carried out. TCRdb re-called the reads with MiXCR, one entry per CDR3 protein. The table records roughly 61,000 distinct CDR3 sequences, 50% to 70% of them present only once. The CDR3 totals 16 residues. Losses at the gene ends were 0 bases for V and 5 bases for J; bases not matched to a gene: 8. Germline V CDR1 and CDR2: DFQATT, SNEGSKA (reference sequence).

The chain couples TRBV20-1 to TRBJ2-2, with TRBD2 identical over 8 bases. The TCR comes from a human donor in good health, serving as a control. The sample taken for sequencing was sorted CD4+, CD8+, or CD8+CD57+ T cells (not recorded which) from PBMCs. The CDR3 region is CSARDPGRAGTGELFF. For the CDR3, the DNA is TGCAGTGCTAGAGATCCCGGGAGGGCTGGAACCGGGGAGCTGTTTTTT.